This T cell receptor (beta chain) was identified in a study of T-cell reconstitution after alpha-beta-depleted transplantation in children. Study findings and constraints: Some patients owed their high day-60 TCRbeta diversity to surviving recipient T cells and thymic progenitors.

Preparation of the TCRbeta library involved a method that used unique molecular identifiers. TCRdb independently ran MiXCR on the PCR reads; one entry per CDR3 protein. This table has around 800,000 distinct CDR3 sequences, around 15% appearing once. On this clonotype itself: Antigen: not known.

The trim removed 0 bases at V and 5 bases at J, leaving 11 bases unmatched. Germline CDR1 DFQATT, CDR2 SNEGSKA (reference sequence). There are 16 residues in the CDR3. This clonotype was sampled from a male patient younger than 18 who had a stem cell transplant for acute lymphoblastic leukemia, so the T cells may come from the graft donor. The chain has TRBV20-1 and TRBJ2-7, with TRBD2 matching over 9 bases. This specimen was PBMCs, mostly from graft donor cells, taken 360 days after TCRalphabeta/CD19-depleted stem cell transplant. The CDR3 DNA follows: TGCAGTGCTAGAGATTGGAAGGCTAGCGGGAACCACGAGCAGTACTTC. Amino acid sequence: CSARDWKASGNHEQYF.